What follows are 24 T cell receptor beta chains derived from one specimen sequenced in a study of T cells after yellow fever vaccination. TCRdb re-analysed the 5' RACE reads in MiXCR, keeping a single row per CDR3 protein. The sample lists about 350,000 distinct CDR3 sequences, about 8.3% occurring once. Sequenced material: PBMCs, taken roughly 46 days after the first yellow fever vaccination. Source of these receptors: a young man who received the YFV17D yellow fever vaccine.

This clonotype was recorded a few times. The chain links TRBV7-2 to TRBJ2-7; 13 positions agree with TRBD2. Germline values: CDR1 SGHTA, CDR2 FQGNSA. J was trimmed by 4 bases and V by 1 base; bases with no gene match: 1. The CDR3 sequence is 15 residues long. The CDR3 region is CASSLVLAGGYEQYF. Here the CDR3 DNA reads TGTGCCAGCAGCTTAGTACTAGCGGGGGGGTACGAGCAGTACTTC. The full variable domain, in which reference TRBV7-2 and TRBJ2-7 provide the parts outside the CDR3, is GAGVSQSPSNKVTEKGKDVELRCDPISGHTALYWYRQSLGQGLEFLIYFQGNSAPDKSGLPSDRFSAERTGGSVSTLTIQRTQQEDSAVYLCASSLVLAGGYEQYFGPGTRLTVT.

The chain uses TRBV2 and TRBJ2-1; unclear D gene. This CDR3 has 15 residues. Germline V gives CDR1 SNHLY, CDR2 FYNNEI. The ends were cut back, 4 bases at V and 2 bases at J, with 12 bases in the middle. The CDR3 bases are TGTGCCAGCAGTGGGGCGGAATCCACCTACAATGAGCAGTTCTTC. This gives the protein CASSGAESTYNEQFF.

In its sample, this clonotype was seen many times. At one end, the junction sequence differs from germline, possibly due to a read error. The CDR3 coding sequence is TGCGCCAGCAGCTTAGGCACTGAAGCTTTCTTT. It translates to CASSLGTEAFF. The V and J genes are TRBV12-3 or TRBV12-4 and TRBJ1-1; D is ambiguous. There are 11 residues in the CDR3.

The table lists this clonotype with many counts. The V gene is TRBV20-1, the J gene TRBJ2-7; 12 bases are a match to TRBD2. The V segment lost 3 bases and the J segment 12 bases; nucleotides outside the gene matches: 6. CDR1 is DFQATT, CDR2 SNEGSKA, per germline (reference sequence). The CDR3 length is 12 residues. CDR3 sequence: CSASSSGGAAYF. CDR3 nucleotide sequence: TGCAGTGCTAGTTCTAGCGGGGGGGCCGCGTACTTC.

This clonotype was seen a handful of times. The chain uses TRBV10-3 and TRBJ1-3; D not resolved. V lost 3 bases, J lost 7 bases, and 4 bases lay in between. CDR1 is ENHRY and CDR2 is SYGVKD in the germline V gene. This CDR3 spans 11 amino acids. The CDR3 DNA reads TGTGCCATCAGTGACGGGAACACCATATATTTT. Its translation: CAISDGNTIYF.

This clonotype has a count of ten or more. This rearrangement joins TRBV7-2 to TRBJ2-5; 7 bases map to TRBD1. The V segment lost 1 base and the J segment 3 bases; nucleotides outside the gene matches: 2. This CDR3 contains 14 residues. The germline V gene encodes CDR1 SGHTA and CDR2 FQGNSA. CDR3 protein: CASSLVTGKETQYF. CDR3 nucleotides: TGTGCCAGCAGCTTAGTGACAGGGAAAGAGACCCAGTACTTC.

This clonotype was seen only a few times. The chain is built from TRBV19 and TRBJ1-1; D uncertain. Germline values: CDR1 LNHDA, CDR2 SQIVND (reference sequence). This CDR3 spans 13 amino acids. V was clipped by 3 bases and J by 3 bases, with 8 bases between them. The CDR3 protein is CASSIWRDTEAFF. The CDR3 DNA reads as TGTGCCAGTAGTATCTGGAGGGACACTGAAGCTTTCTTT.

Ten or more counts support this clonotype. The chain is built from TRBV5-1 and TRBJ2-1, with 9 bases aligning to TRBD2. This CDR3 spans 17 amino acids. Germline lookup yields CDR1 SGHRS and CDR2 YFSETQ. The V gene end was trimmed by 0 bases and the J gene end by 3 bases; junction bases not matched to a gene: 7. The CDR3 sequence: CASSLVPSGNNYNEQFF. The CDR3 DNA sequence: TGCGCCAGCAGCTTGGTGCCTAGCGGGAACAACTACAATGAGCAGTTCTTC.

This clonotype has ten or more counts. The chain uses TRBV20-1 and TRBJ2-1; D may be TRBD2 (7 bases). Per the germline V gene, CDR1 is DFQATT and CDR2 is SNEGSKA (reference sequence). Trimming cost V 6 bases and J 3 bases, with 18 bases left between them. The CDR3 runs to 15 residues. CDR3 DNA sequence: TGCAGTGCCCCTTCACCGGGGGGCCTCTACAATGAGCAGTTCTTC. It encodes CSAPSPGGLYNEQFF.

This clonotype turned up a few times. This chain connects TRBV14 to TRBJ2-7, with 7 bases identical to TRBD1. The length of the CDR3 is 15 residues. V lost 4 bases and J lost 6; bases outside the gene matches: 12. Germline CDR1 is SGHDN and CDR2 is FVKESK. The CDR3 sequence is CASSLRDSYPLEQYF. As DNA, the CDR3 is TGTGCCAGCAGCCTTAGGGACAGCTACCCTCTCGAGCAGTACTTC. Supplemented by reference TRBV14 and TRBJ2-7, the full variable domain reads EAGVTQFPSHSVIEKGQTVTLRCDPISGHDNLYWYRRVMGKEIKFLLHFVKESKQDESGMPNNRFLAERTGGTYSTLKVQPAELEDSGVYFCASSLRDSYPLEQYFGPGTRLTVT.

This clonotype was found a few times. This chain uses TRBV11-1 with TRBJ2-2; D remains unclear. The V gene lost 5 bases and the J gene lost 7 bases, with 14 bases spanning the gap. The CDR3 is 14 amino acids. Germline V lookup: CDR1 SGHAT, CDR2 FQDESV (reference sequence). The CDR3 region has the DNA TGTGCCAGCAGCCCTAGTCCCAAACACGGGGAGCTGTTTTTT. Amino acids: CASSPSPKHGELFF.

In its sample, this clonotype was seen a few times. The rearrangement links TRBV10-3 to TRBJ2-7; the match to TRBD2 covers 12 bases. The CDR3 consists of 15 residues. Germline values: CDR1 ENHRY, CDR2 SYGVKD. V trimming: 6 bases; J trimming: 1 base; junction bases outside the gene matches: 4. Here the CDR3 DNA reads TGTGCCATCAGCCGGGGACTAGCGGGTTCCTACGAGCAGTACTTC. It yields the protein CAISRGLAGSYEQYF.

V usage is TRBV24-1 and J usage is TRBJ2-3, with D unclear. The CDR3 has 12 amino acids. With 4 bases removed from V and 2 bases from J, the gap between germline ends came to 3 bases. Germline CDR1 KGHDR, CDR2 SFDVKD. CDR3 DNA: TGTGCCACCAGTGAAAACACAGATACGCAGTATTTT. Translation: CATSENTDTQYF.

This clonotype was observed a few times. The rearrangement links TRBV20-1 to TRBJ1-3; 7 bases are a match to TRBD1. The length of the CDR3 is 13 residues. V was clipped by 6 bases and J by 2 bases; unmatched bases: 4. The V gene's germline CDR1 is DFQATT and CDR2 SNEGSKA (reference sequence). In nucleotides, the CDR3 is TGCAGTGCCACCCAGGGGGCTGGAAACACCATATATTTT. It specifies CSATQGAGNTIYF.

This chain links TRBV6-2 or TRBV6-3 with TRBJ2-1; 7 bases fit TRBD1. V gave up 10 bases and J gave up 4 bases; unmatched junction bases: 10. This CDR3 comprises 14 residues. In germline, CDR1 is MNHEY, CDR2 SVGEGT. CDR3 in amino acids: CATTWGQQYNEQFF. As DNA, the CDR3 is TGTGCCACCACATGGGGACAGCAGTACAATGAGCAGTTCTTC.

This clonotype was observed a handful of times. This sequence joins TRBV6-6 and TRBJ1-2; 10 positions agree with TRBD1. Germline CDR1 is MNHNY and CDR2 is SVGAGI (reference sequence). This CDR3 has 11 residues. V shed 7 bases, J shed 14 bases, and the junction held 7 bases outside the gene matches. Written as DNA, the CDR3 is TGTGCCAGCACTGCGGGACAGGGGAAAACCTTC. It is translated as CASTAGQGKTF.

This clonotype has ten or more counts. The chain has TRBV6-6 and TRBJ2-7, with D uncertain. V was shortened by 6 bases and J by 2 bases, with 5 bases between the two germline ends. Germline CDR1 is MNHNY and CDR2 is SVGAGI (reference sequence). The CDR3 totals 11 residues. The CDR3 nucleotides read TGTGCCAGCAGCGGCGCCTACGAGCAGTACGTC. Translation gives CASSGAYEQYV.

The sample holds many counts of this clonotype. This chain joins TRBV6-2 or TRBV6-3 and TRBJ2-6; no firm D call. Germline V gene lookup returns CDR1 MNHEY and CDR2 SVGEGT. The CDR3 runs 13 residues. The V and J ends lost 6 bases and 4 bases respectively, with 7 bases between them. The CDR3 is CASRTAGANVLTF. In DNA, the CDR3 is TGTGCCAGCAGGACGGCCGGGGCCAACGTCCTGACTTTC.

There are a few counts of this clonotype. The genes are TRBV12-3 or TRBV12-4 and TRBJ2-1; 8 positions agree with TRBD2. The CDR3 sequence is 15 residues long. The junction had 7 bases not matched to a gene; V was cut back by 6 bases and J by 3 bases. The CDR3 is CASSRGGVFYNEQFF. As DNA, the CDR3 is TGTGCCAGCAGCCGGGGGGGGGTGTTCTACAATGAGCAGTTCTTC.

This clonotype was recorded at least ten times. This chain links TRBV19 with TRBJ2-1, with 8 positions matching TRBD2. V trimming: 7 bases; J trimming: 0 bases; junction bases outside the gene matches: 2. Looked up from germline, CDR1 is LNHDA and CDR2 is SQIVND (reference sequence). This CDR3 comprises 14 residues. CDR3 protein: CASNSGNSYNEQFF. For the CDR3, the DNA is TGTGCCAGTAATAGCGGGAACTCCTACAATGAGCAGTTCTTC.

There are a few counts of this clonotype. CDR3 amino acids: CSARDYSGSGYTF. CDR3 sequence (DNA): TGCAGTGCTAGAGATTACTCAGGGAGTGGCTACACCTTC. The chain joins TRBV20-1 to TRBJ1-2; a weak D match, TRBD1 (5 bases). With 0 bases removed from V and 7 bases from J, the gap between germline ends came to 12 bases. Germline assignment: CDR1 DFQATT and CDR2 SNEGSKA (reference sequence). The CDR3 is made up of 13 amino acids.

This chain links TRBV5-1 with TRBJ2-1; 14 nucleotides match TRBD2. This CDR3 is built from 16 residues. The V segment lost 2 bases and the J segment 9 bases; nucleotides outside the gene matches: 7. Looked up from germline, CDR1 is SGHRS and CDR2 is YFSETQ. The CDR3 coding sequence is TGCGCCAGCAGCTTAGGGACTAGCGGGGGTAACGTTGAGCAGTTCTTC. It translates to CASSLGTSGGNVEQFF.

The genes are TRBV27 and TRBJ1-2; D is perhaps TRBD1 (5 bases). The V gene lost 0 bases and the J gene lost 6 bases, with 5 bases spanning the gap. This CDR3 region has 12 residues. CDR1 MNHEY and CDR2 SMNVEV come from the germline V gene (reference sequence). The chain's CDR3 is CASSLSGDGYTF. CDR3 coding DNA: TGTGCCAGCAGTTTATCGGGGGATGGCTACACCTTC.

The genes are TRBV20-1 and TRBJ2-7, with unresolved D. Germline lookup yields CDR1 DFQATT and CDR2 SNEGSKA (reference sequence). Trimming left V 3 bases short and J 2 bases short, with 11 bases between. The CDR3 extends over 13 amino acids. The DNA for the CDR3 is TGCAGTGCTAGGGACCCCGTGCCCTACGAGCAGTACTTC. The encoded protein is CSARDPVPYEQYF.